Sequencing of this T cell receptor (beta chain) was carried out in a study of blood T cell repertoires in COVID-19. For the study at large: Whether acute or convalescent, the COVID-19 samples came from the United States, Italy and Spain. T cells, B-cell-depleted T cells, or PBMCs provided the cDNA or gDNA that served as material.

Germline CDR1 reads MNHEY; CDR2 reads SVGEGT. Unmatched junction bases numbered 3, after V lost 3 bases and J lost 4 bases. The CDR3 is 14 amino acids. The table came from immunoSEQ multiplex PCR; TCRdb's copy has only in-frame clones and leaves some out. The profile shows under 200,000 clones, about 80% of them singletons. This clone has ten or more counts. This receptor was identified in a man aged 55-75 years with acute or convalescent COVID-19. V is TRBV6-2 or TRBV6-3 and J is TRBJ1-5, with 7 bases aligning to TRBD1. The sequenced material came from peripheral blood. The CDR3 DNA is TGTGCCAGCAGTTATGGGACAGAAAATCAGCCCCAGCATTTT. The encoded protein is CASSYGTENQPQHF.